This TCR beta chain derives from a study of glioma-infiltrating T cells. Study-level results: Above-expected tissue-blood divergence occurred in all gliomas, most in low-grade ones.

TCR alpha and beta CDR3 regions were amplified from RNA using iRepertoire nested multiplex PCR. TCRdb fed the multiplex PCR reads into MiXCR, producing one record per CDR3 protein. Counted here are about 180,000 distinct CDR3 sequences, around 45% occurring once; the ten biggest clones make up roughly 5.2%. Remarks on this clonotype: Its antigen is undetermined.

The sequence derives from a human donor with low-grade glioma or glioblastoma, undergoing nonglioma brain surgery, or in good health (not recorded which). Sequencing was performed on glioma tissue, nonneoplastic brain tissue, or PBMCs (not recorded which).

CDR3 residues: CASSGGSSTDTQYF. CDR3 nucleotides: TGTGCCAGCAGTGGGGGGTCAAGCACAGATACGCAGTATTTT. This chain links TRBV12-3 or TRBV12-4 with TRBJ2-3, with D perhaps matching TRBD2 (6 bases). The CDR3 loop spans 14 amino acids. Trimming took 5 bases from V and 0 from J, leaving 9 bases between them.